The T cell receptor (beta chain) described here comes from a study of blood T cell repertoires in COVID-19. Across the whole study: Specimens from acute and convalescent COVID-19 originated in the United States, Italy and Spain. PBMCs, B-cell-depleted T cells, or T cells provided the cDNA or gDNA that made up the material.

In the original analysis: The assay estimated nucleated cells by amplifying reference gene primers. Using immunoSEQ multiplex PCR, the repertoire was profiled, and TCRdb retains in-frame clones only, with some absent. V and J calls plus clone size are reproduced from that table; the DNA served to infer D and trimming. The sample holds 200,000 to 300,000 clones; over 75% are singletons and the top ten take about 9.1%. This CDR3 has 16 residues. V dropped 3 bases and J dropped 0; count of bases not matched to a gene: 1. The germline V gene has CDR1 SGHRS and CDR2 YFSETQ. This clonotype was obtained from a human donor in a cohort sampled during active COVID-19. The chain combines TRBV5-1 with TRBJ2-3, with TRBD2 matching over 13 bases. Input material: peripheral blood. Here the CDR3 reads CASSSGLAGSTDTQYF. The CDR3 region has the DNA TGCGCCAGCAGCTCGGGACTAGCGGGAAGCACAGATACGCAGTATTTT. Combining the CDR3 with reference TRBV5-1 and TRBJ2-3 gives the whole variable domain KAGVTQTPRYLIKTRGQQVTLSCSPISGHRSVSWYQQTPGQGLQFLFEYFSETQRNKGNFPGRFSGRQFSNSRSEMNVSTLELGDSALYLCASSSGLAGSTDTQYFGPGTRLTVL.